The rows below give T cell receptor beta chains drawn from one sample of a study of technical replicates of blood from a handful of donors. Only in-frame clones appear in the TCRdb table, and some are missing; sequencing was by immunoSEQ multiplex PCR. The sample has about 56,000 clones; around 96% are singletons. Sequencing was performed on PBMCs. The receptors were gathered from a human donor in good health. Some clones in this sample may be carry-over from other donors' samples. Each CDR3 is given with its conserved first and last residue. The order of the fields is CDR3 length, V gene, CDR3 protein.

16 | TRBV4-3 | CASSQDHRGYNSPLHF
12 | TRBV29-1 | CSVVDRPTEAFF
13 | TRBV25-1 | CASSVAGRETQYF
15 | TRBV2 | CASSAGTGDTGELFF
15 | TRBV7-2 | CASRRVAGDTDTQYF
17 | TRBV12-5 | CASGLGLAGEFQETQYF
16 | TRBV4-2 | CASSRNSGGGQETQYF
15 | TRBV28 | CASSRTGGGSYEQYF
12 | TRBV2 | CASKLAGQQQYF
15 | TRBV19 | CASTVDGVAKNIQYF
17 | TRBV7-3 | CASSLRAPPTRYNEQFF
15 | TRBV2 | CASSQSTTSSYEQFF